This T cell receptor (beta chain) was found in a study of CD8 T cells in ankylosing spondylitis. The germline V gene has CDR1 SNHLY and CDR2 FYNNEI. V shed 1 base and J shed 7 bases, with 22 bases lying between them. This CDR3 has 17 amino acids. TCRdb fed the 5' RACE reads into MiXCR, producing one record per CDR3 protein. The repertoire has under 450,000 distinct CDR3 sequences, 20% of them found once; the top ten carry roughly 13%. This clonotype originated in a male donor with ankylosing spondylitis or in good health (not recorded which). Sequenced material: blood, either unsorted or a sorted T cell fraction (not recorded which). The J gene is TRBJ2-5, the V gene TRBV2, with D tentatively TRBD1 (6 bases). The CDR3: CASSEGVTGGSSGTQYF. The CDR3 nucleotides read TGTGCCAGCAGTGAAGGGGTGACAGGCGGATCAAGCGGGACCCAGTACTTC.